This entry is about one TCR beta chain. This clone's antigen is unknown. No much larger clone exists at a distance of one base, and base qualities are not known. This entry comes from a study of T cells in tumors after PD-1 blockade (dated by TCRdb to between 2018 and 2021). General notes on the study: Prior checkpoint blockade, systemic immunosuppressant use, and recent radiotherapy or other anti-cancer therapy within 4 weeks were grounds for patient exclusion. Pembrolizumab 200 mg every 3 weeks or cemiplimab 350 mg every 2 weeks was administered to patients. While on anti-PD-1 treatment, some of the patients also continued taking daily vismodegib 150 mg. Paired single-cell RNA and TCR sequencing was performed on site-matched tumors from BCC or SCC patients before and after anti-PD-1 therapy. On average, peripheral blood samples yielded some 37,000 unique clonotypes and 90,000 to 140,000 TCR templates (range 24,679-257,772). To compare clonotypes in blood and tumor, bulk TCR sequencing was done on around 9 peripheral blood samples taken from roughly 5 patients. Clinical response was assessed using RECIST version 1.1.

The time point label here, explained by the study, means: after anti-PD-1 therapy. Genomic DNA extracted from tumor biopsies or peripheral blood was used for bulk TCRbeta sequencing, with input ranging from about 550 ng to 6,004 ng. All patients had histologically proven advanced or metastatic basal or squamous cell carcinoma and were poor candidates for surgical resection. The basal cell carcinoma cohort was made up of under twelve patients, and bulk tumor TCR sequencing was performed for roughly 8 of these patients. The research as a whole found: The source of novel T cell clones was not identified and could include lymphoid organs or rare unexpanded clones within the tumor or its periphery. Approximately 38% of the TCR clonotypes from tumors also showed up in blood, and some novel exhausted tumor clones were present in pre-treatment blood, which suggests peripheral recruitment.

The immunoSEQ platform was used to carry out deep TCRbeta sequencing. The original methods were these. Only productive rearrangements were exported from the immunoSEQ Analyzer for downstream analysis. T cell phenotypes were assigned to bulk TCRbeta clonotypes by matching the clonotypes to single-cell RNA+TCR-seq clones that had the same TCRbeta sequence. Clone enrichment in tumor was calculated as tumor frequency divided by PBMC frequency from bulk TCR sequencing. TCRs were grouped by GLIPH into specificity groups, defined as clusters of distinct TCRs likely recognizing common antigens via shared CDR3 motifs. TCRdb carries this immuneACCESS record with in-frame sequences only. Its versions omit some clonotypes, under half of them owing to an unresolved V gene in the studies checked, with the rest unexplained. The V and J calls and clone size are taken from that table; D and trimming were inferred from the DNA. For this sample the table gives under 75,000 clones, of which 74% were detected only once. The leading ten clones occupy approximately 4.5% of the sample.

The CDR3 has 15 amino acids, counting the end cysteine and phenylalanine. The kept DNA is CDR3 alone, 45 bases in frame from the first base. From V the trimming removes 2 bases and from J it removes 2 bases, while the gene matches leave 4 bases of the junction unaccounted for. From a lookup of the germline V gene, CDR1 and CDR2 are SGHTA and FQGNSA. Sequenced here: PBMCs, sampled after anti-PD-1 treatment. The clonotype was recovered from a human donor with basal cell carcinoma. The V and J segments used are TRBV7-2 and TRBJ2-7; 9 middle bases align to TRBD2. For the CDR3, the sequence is CASSLHGGGAYEQYF. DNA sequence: TGTGCCAGCAGCTTACACGGCGGGGGGGCCTACGAGCAGTACTTC.